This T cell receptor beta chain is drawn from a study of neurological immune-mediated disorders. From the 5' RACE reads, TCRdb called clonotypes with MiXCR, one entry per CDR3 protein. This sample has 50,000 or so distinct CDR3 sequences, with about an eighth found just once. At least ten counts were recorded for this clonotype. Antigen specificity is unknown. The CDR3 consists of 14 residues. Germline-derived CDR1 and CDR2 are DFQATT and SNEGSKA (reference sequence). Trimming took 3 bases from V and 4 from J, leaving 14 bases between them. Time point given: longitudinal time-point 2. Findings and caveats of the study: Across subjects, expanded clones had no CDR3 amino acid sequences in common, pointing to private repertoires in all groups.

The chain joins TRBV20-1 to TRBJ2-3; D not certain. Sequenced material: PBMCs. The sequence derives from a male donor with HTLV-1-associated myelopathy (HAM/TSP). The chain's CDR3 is CSASHPPDPDTQYF. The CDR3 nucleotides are TGCAGTGCTAGCCACCCCCCCGATCCAGATACGCAGTATTTT.